This T cell receptor (beta chain) originates from a study of T-cell memory formation after mild COVID-19 (dated by TCRdb to the early 2020s). Regarding the complete study: Most TCR sequence clusters were specific to one of the two donors. In two donors, T-cell clones that expanded and contracted after mild COVID-19 were tracked by sequencing TCRalpha and TCRbeta repertoires over time. Two young, previously healthy adult volunteers made up the cohort, one male and one female. On the study overall, not on this receptor specifically: Clones that contracted from day 15 to 85 showed balanced CD4/CD8 phenotypes, whereas a second wave of clones that expanded from day 15 to 37 leaned towards CD4+. Only a couple of mild cases were covered in the study, and larger cohorts including severe cases with pre-infection samples were considered necessary. SARS-CoV-2 specificity was not confirmed for the second-wave clones peaking on day 37. Some responding clones were found in pre-infection memory, which suggests that pre-existing cross-reactive memory T cells took part in the SARS-CoV-2 response. Contracting CD4+ clones appeared mostly in the CM and EM memory subsets, whereas CD8+ clones were enriched in EMRA.

Sequencing was performed on an Illumina NovaSeq 6000. TCRalpha and TCRbeta cDNA libraries were built by 5'RACE with constant-segment primers, adding sample barcodes and unique molecular identifiers. Trizol reagent was used to extract RNA from every sample. Libraries were amplified in two PCR steps, with a second sample barcode and Illumina TruSeq adapters added in the second step. Sequencing of the libraries was done on an Illumina NovaSeq, producing 2 x 150 bp paired-end reads. The authors' analysis ran thus. Demultiplexing of reads and collapsing into UMI-guided consensus sequences were performed with migec v1.2.7. With mixcr v2.1.11, UMI consensuses were aligned to TRA and TRB V and J templates and assembled into clonotypes. Expanded or contracted clonotypes were those called significant by both edgeR and NoisET, with noise models trained on biological replicates. For edgeR calls, the thresholds were a false discovery rate-adjusted p below 0.01 and a log2 fold-change of 1. As an exploratory analysis of dynamics, PCA with hierarchical clustering was applied to max-normalized trajectories of the 1000 most abundant clonotypes. The CD4 or CD8 phenotype of responding clones was assigned using the separately sequenced CD4+ and CD8+ repertoires. TCRdb cleaned the public reads at Q25 with fastp, built clones with MiXCR and kept in-frame beta chains. Every entry covers one CDR3 protein and lists the most common genes and DNA from its rows. The V and J calls shown here were made by TCRdb, not taken from the authors' results. The sample data list 350,000 to 500,000 distinct CDR3 sequences, and more than 15% of these were observed just once. About 22% of the sample is held by the ten biggest clonotypes.

Ficoll-Paque density gradient centrifugation was used to isolate PBMCs. On this clonotype itself: What this receptor recognizes is not known. Nothing much larger sits one base from this clone, and base qualities are not available.

The V end loses 6 bases and the J end loses 2 bases, and a stretch of 18 bases separates them. The CDR3 spans 16 residues, from the cysteine through the phenylalanine. Of the read, only the CDR3 DNA is kept; its 48 bases are in frame from base 1. The germline V gene sets CDR1 to ENHRY and CDR2 to SYGVKD. The chain joins TRBV10-3 to TRBJ2-3; the D gene is possibly TRBD2, with 6 bases matching. Sequencing was carried out using PBMCs or a T cell subset sorted from them (not recorded which). This sequence was found in a man aged 18 to 35 who had mild COVID-19 (a few samples of this study predate the infection). The sample titles of this study are shuffled in the database, so cell type and time point are left out; the donor was told from shared clones. Here is the DNA: TGTGCCATCAGCGACCGTGGAGGGGCCTCCACAGATACGCAGTATTTT. The encoded protein is CAISDRGGASTDTQYF.